The source of this T cell receptor (beta chain) is a study of T cells after yellow fever vaccination (dated by TCRdb to about 2019). With regard to the full study: The SMART-Seq v4 Ultra Low Input RNA kit was used to prepare libraries from fractions with low cell numbers. Two healthy male donors, one aged 18 to 30 and one aged 30 to 39 years, were included in the cohort. Bulk TCR alpha and beta repertoires were sequenced longitudinally to track T-cell clones before and after primary and booster YFV17D yellow fever vaccination. Blood samples were taken at several timepoints before and after primary and secondary immunization, and bulk PBMC replicates and cell subsets were isolated. Beyond this particular receptor, the publication reports: After the booster, most of the clones that had expanded following primary vaccination were detected again (roughly 97% of CD4 and 88% of CD8), which suggests that memory was broadly maintained. Because only a couple of donors were included in the study, the extent to which the findings can be generalized is limited. Computational filtering was needed because FACS-sorted repertoires could contain abundant contaminating clonotypes from the bulk population. A small share of clonotypes was detected in both CD4 and CD8 compartments, with the overlap likely arising from convergent recombination. Compared with the primary T-cell response, the secondary T-cell response was weaker but faster, peaking on day 5 rather than day 15.

Counted from cysteine to phenylalanine, this CDR3 has 16 amino acids. The entry retains the CDR3 DNA only, 48 bases that are in frame from base 1. Trimming at the junction amounts to 1 base on V and 0 bases on J, and the germline ends lie 10 bases apart. In the germline V gene, CDR1 corresponds to SGHTA and CDR2 to FQGNSA. In light of the paper, this sample's treatment or condition label describes: live attenuated yellow fever vaccine strain. PBMCs were isolated from peripheral blood using a standard Ficoll-Paque protocol. Epitope-specific CD8 T cells were sorted using a dextramer loaded with the yellow fever NS4B epitope peptide, with anti-CD3 and anti-CD8 staining. TriZol was used to extract RNA from bulk PBMCs, CD4 and CD8 fractions, and dextramer-positive and dextramer-negative fractions. This clonotype was seen many times. The record has no base qualities; no much larger clone is one base away.

TCR cDNA was synthesized by 5'RACE template switching, through which a universal primer site and unique molecular identifiers were introduced. cDNA synthesis was primed from both the TCR alpha and TCR beta constant segments. Library amplification involved two PCR steps, and the second step added sample barcodes and sequencing adapters. Sequencing of libraries was done on Illumina HiSeq 2500 (2x100 bp) or NovaSeq (2x150 bp). In the paper's pipeline: MIGEC handled demultiplexing of reads and collapsing into UMI consensus sequences, while MiXCR performed V(D)J alignment. Clonotypes responding to the vaccine were identified with edgeR on replicate PBMC samples, with the criteria of FDR below 0.01 and a log2 fold change above 5 up to day 15. Bulk clonotypes were assigned CD4 or CD8 identity according to which sequenced CD4 or CD8 repertoire held them at higher abundance. A clonotype counted as NS4B-specific if enriched at least 10-fold in dextramer-positive versus dextramer-negative fractions, with CD4-biased clonotypes left out. TCRdb trimmed the raw reads at Q25, called clones with MiXCR and kept productive beta chains. One record per CDR3 amino acid sequence lists the most common genes and DNA. What appears here as the V and J calls and clone size reflects TCRdb's work, not the paper's. Within this sample are more than 35,000 distinct CDR3 sequences, with almost 7% of them counted one time only. 15% of the sample belongs to the ten largest clones.

The sequenced sample was CD8+ T cells not binding an NS4B(214-222) dextramer, sorted from PBMCs, obtained 45 days after the yellow fever booster vaccination. The cell subset or site tag for this specimen amounts to: NS4B epitope dextramer-negative CD8 T cells. The rearranged chain carries TRBV7-2 and TRBJ1-5, and perhaps TRBD1 as D gene, on 5 matching bases. The sequence came from a man aged 25-45 years who received the YFV17D yellow fever vaccine. The CDR3 here reads CASSLDDRYSNQPQHF. The bases read TGTGCCAGCAGCTTAGACGACAGATATAGCAATCAGCCCCAGCATTTT. Beyond the CDR3, the reference TRBV7-2 and TRBJ1-5 genes provide the residues; the full variable domain reads: GAGVSQSPSNKVTEKGKDVELRCDPISGHTALYWYRQSLGQGLEFLIYFQGNSAPDKSGLPSDRFSAERTGGSVSTLTIQRTQQEDSAVYLCASSLDDRYSNQPQHFGDGTRLSIL.